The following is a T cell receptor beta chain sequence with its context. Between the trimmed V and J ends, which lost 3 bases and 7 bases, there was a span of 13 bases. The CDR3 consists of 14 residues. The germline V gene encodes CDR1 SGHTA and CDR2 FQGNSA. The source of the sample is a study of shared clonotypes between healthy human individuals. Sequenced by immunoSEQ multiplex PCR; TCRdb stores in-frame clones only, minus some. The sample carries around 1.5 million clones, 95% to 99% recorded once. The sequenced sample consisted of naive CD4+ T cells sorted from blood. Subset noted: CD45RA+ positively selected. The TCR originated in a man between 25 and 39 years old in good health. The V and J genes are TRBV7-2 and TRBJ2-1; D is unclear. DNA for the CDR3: TGTGCCAGCAGCTTTGCCCGTGTGGGGAATGAGCAGTTCTTC. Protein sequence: CASSFARVGNEQFF.